One and the same sample provided the 16 T cell receptor beta chains below, sequenced in a study of Graves' ophthalmopathy and Graves' hyperthyroidism. Transcripts of RNA were the source for amplifying TCR beta CDR3 regions. RT-PCR with HTBI primers came first, then second-round multiplex PCR. TCRdb reprocessed the multiplex PCR reads with MiXCR, giving one entry per CDR3 protein. The repertoire consists of around 400,000 distinct CDR3 sequences, with roughly 20% occurring once and the leading ten covering roughly 3%. Material for sequencing was peripheral blood. The receptors stem from a woman between 18 and 29 years old with stable Graves' hyperthyroidism.

This clonotype was observed at least ten times. The gene calls are TRBV12-3 or TRBV12-4 and TRBJ2-5; D assignment may be TRBD1 or TRBD2 (5 bases each). Trimming removed 1 base from V and 0 bases from J, with 12 bases in between. The CDR3 has 16 amino acids. CDR3 in DNA: TGTGCCAGCAGTTTAGTCGGGACCCCAGACCAAGAGACCCAGTACTTC. This gives the protein CASSLVGTPDQETQYF.

This clonotype appeared many times. The chain couples TRBV7-9 to TRBJ1-1, with TRBD1 as a possible D gene (6 bases). The ends were cut back, 2 bases at V and 10 bases at J, with 14 bases in the middle. This CDR3 comprises 13 residues. Germline loops: CDR1 SEHNR, CDR2 FQNEAQ (reference sequence). CDR3 sequence: CASSLNREGRAFF. The CDR3 DNA reads TGTGCCAGCAGCTTAAACAGGGAGGGTCGAGCTTTCTTT.

This clonotype was counted ten times or more. This sequence joins TRBV27 and TRBJ2-7, with 8 bases lining up with TRBD2. The ends lost 3 bases at V and 3 bases at J; junction bases unmatched: 7. The CDR3 covers 15 residues. Germline V gene data show CDR1 as MNHEY and CDR2 as SMNVEV (reference sequence). CDR3 bases: TGTGCCAGCAGTTTGTACAAGCGGGAGATCTACGAGCAGTACTTC. Amino acid sequence: CASSLYKREIYEQYF.

There are many counts of this clonotype. The rearrangement links TRBV6-2 or TRBV6-3 to TRBJ1-2; D is possibly TRBD1 (5 bases). CDR3 length: 13 residues. CDR1 is MNHEY, CDR2 SVGEGT, per germline. V was shortened by 6 bases and J by 2 bases, with 10 bases between the two germline ends. The CDR3 DNA reads as TGTGCCAGCAGATCCGGGACCAACTATGGCTACACCTTC. Translation: CASRSGTNYGYTF.

This clonotype was observed many times. This chain joins TRBV28 and TRBJ2-5; 8 nucleotides align to TRBD2. With V trimmed by 5 bases and J by 4 bases, 15 bases remained unmatched. Germline values: CDR1 MDHEN, CDR2 SYDVKM. The CDR3 has 17 amino acids. The CDR3 coding sequence is TGTGCCAGCAGTACCTACCGTTACGGGAGGGCCCGAGAGACCCAGTACTTC. Translating it yields CASSTYRYGRARETQYF.

This clonotype was detected ten times or more. The chain recombines TRBV7-8 with TRBJ2-7, with no clear D. V dropped 2 bases and J dropped 0 bases, with 14 bases sitting between them. CDR3 length equals 16 residues. Germline CDR1 and CDR2: SGHVS and FQNEAQ. CDR3 in DNA: TGTGCCAGCAGCTTATTCCCGGGCCCCAGCTCCTACGAGCAGTACTTC. Encoded protein: CASSLFPGPSSYEQYF.

In its sample, this clonotype was seen once. An end of the junction does not agree with germline; a read error may underlie this. The gene calls are TRBV28 and TRBJ2-7, with D tentatively TRBD2 (6 bases). The CDR3 contains 13 residues. The germline V gene encodes CDR1 MDHEN and CDR2 SYDVKM. CDR3 sequence: CPSRDSTTTEQYF. The CDR3, as DNA: TGTCCCAGCAGGGACTCCACTACAACCGAGCAGTACTTC.

The chain employs TRBV6-1 and TRBJ2-2; 8 bases map to TRBD1. Germline trimming cut 4 bases from V and 4 bases from J; bases unmatched to any gene: 5. Germline V gene sequence: CDR1 MNHNS, CDR2 SASEGT. CDR3 length equals 15 residues. The DNA of the CDR3 is TGTGCCAGCAGTGGACAGGGGACGGGCACCGGGGAGCTGTTTTTT. Its translation: CASSGQGTGTGELFF.

The CDR3 region is CASSANRWGTEAFF. CDR3 nucleotides: TGTGCCAGCAGTGCTAACAGGTGGGGCACTGAAGCTTTCTTT. The rearrangement links TRBV6-1 to TRBJ1-1, with TRBD1 as a possible D gene (5 bases). The CDR3 totals 14 residues. Germline V gene sequence: CDR1 MNHNS, CDR2 SASEGT. V lost 4 bases, J lost 4 bases, and 13 bases lay in between.

In its sample, this clonotype was seen many times. The V gene is TRBV12-3 or TRBV12-4, the J gene TRBJ2-7; D unclear. V gave up 1 base and J gave up 0 bases, with 10 bases separating them. The CDR3 consists of 15 residues. This CDR3 reads CASSLDLPSSYEQYF. The CDR3 DNA reads TGTGCCAGCAGTTTAGATCTCCCGAGCTCCTACGAGCAGTACTTC.

This clonotype has ten or more counts. The chain is built from TRBV12-3 or TRBV12-4 and TRBJ2-7; D is perhaps TRBD1 (6 bases). The V and J ends lost 3 bases and 2 bases respectively, with 11 bases between them. The CDR3 runs 14 residues. CDR3 residues: CASSFGAGAYEQYF. The CDR3, as DNA: TGTGCCAGCAGTTTTGGGGCAGGGGCCTACGAGCAGTACTTC.

The table lists this clonotype with many counts. V usage is TRBV2 and J usage is TRBJ2-5, with 10 positions matching TRBD1. Trimming took 8 bases from V and 3 from J; bases not matched to a gene: 6. Germline CDR1 reads SNHLY; CDR2 reads FYNNEI. The CDR3 consists of 14 residues. For the CDR3, the DNA is TGTGCCAGCTCCGGACAGGGGGTCGAAGAGACCCAGTACTTC. This gives the protein CASSGQGVEETQYF.

This clonotype was seen a handful of times. The V call is TRBV19, the J call TRBJ2-7; no reliable D call. Germline V gene data show CDR1 as LNHDA and CDR2 as SQIVND (reference sequence). Trimming took off 1 base at V and 0 bases at J, with 7 bases between the two ends. This CDR3 has 14 amino acids. CDR3 protein: CASSIAPNSYEQYF. CDR3 nucleotide sequence: TGTGCCAGTAGTATAGCCCCGAACTCCTACGAGCAGTACTTC.

This clonotype showed up many times. The chain recombines TRBV6-5 with TRBJ1-2; D is unclear. Germline CDR1 MNHEY, CDR2 SVGAGI. CDR3 length: 14 amino acids. V shed 5 bases and J shed 7 bases, with 17 bases lying between them. The CDR3 nucleotides read TGTGCCAGCAGTCTCGAGCCACGGTCGGGTGGCTACACCTTC. Translation gives CASSLEPRSGGYTF.

This clonotype was seen a handful of times. The V gene is TRBV4-1, the J gene TRBJ2-5, with TRBD2 matching 13 bases. V gave up 3 bases and J gave up 1 base; unmatched junction bases: 5. This CDR3 has 17 amino acids. Per germline, CDR1 MGHRA and CDR2 YSYEKL. This chain's CDR3 is CASSQATSGRAQETQYF. The CDR3 DNA is TGCGCCAGCAGCCAGGCTACTAGCGGGAGGGCCCAAGAGACCCAGTACTTC.

Ten or more counts support this clonotype. The chain uses TRBV6-2 or TRBV6-3 and TRBJ1-1, with D possibly TRBD1 on 5 matching bases. V was pared by 6 bases and J by 3 bases, with 17 bases between. Looked up from germline, CDR1 is MNHEY and CDR2 is SVGEGT. The CDR3 length is 15 residues. The CDR3, as DNA: TGTGCCAGCAGCAACCCGGGACTATGGGACACTGAAGCTTTCTTT. Protein sequence: CASSNPGLWDTEAFF.